This TCR beta chain comes out of a study of T cell responses to AZD1222 COVID-19 vaccine. This table comes from immunoSEQ multiplex PCR, and its TCRdb copy is limited to in-frame clones, with some not included. Found here are under 150,000 clones, roughly 87% of them singletons; the top ten hold roughly 5.7%. It was second doses at about 4 or about 12 weeks that were pooled. The sequence was obtained from an adult who received the AZD1222 COVID-19 vaccine. The input for sequencing was peripheral blood, taken 28 days after the second AZD1222 dose.

CDR3 in DNA: TGTGCCAGCTCACTCTTGGACAGAAATGAAAAACTGTTTTTT. It yields the protein CASSLLDRNEKLFF. J is TRBJ1-4 and V is TRBV18; D perhaps matches TRBD1 (6 bases). This CDR3 is built from 14 residues. Trimming took 4 bases from V and 5 from J, leaving 11 bases between them. Germline V gives CDR1 KGHSH, CDR2 LQKENI.